This is a list of T cell receptor beta chains from one sample in a study of OX40 agonist ivuxolimab in advanced cancers. Sequencing was performed with immunoSEQ multiplex PCR; in TCRdb, only in-frame clones are kept and a portion is missing. The data show just under 65,000 clones, around 91% seen once. This sample comprised CD4+ or CD8+ T cells sorted from blood, obtained in a trial of the OX40 agonist ivuxolimab. These receptors came from an adult with an advanced solid tumor such as melanoma, head and neck, liver or kidney cancer. CDR3s include the opening cysteine and the closing phenylalanine or tryptophan. Fields, in order: CDR3 length, clone size, J gene, D gene, V gene, CDR3 DNA, CDR3 protein. A D gene is named only where the DNA matches it firmly. A row's size may be missing; if present it is once, few, many or a size class.

16 | - | TRBJ1-2 | - | TRBV7-9 | TGTGCCAGCAGCTTAGCCGCTGGCGGGGTCGATGGTGGCTACACCTTC | CASSLAAGGVDGGYTF
15 | few | TRBJ1-6 | TRBD1 | TRBV18 | TGTGCCAGCTCACTAGACAGGGTTGGTAATTCACCCCTCCACTTT | CASSLDRVGNSPLHF
13 | - | TRBJ1-2 | TRBD1 | TRBV10-3 | TGTGCCATCACCCCGACAGGGCCCTATGGCTACACCTTC | CAITPTGPYGYTF
14 | - | TRBJ2-7 | - | TRBV5-1 | TGCGCCAGCAGCTTGGTAGCCGGAAACTACGAGCAGTACTTC | CASSLVAGNYEQYF
16 | - | TRBJ2-1 | - | TRBV11-2 | TGTGCCAGCAGCTTGGGCCCAGGAGGGGGCAGGTATGAGCAGTTCTTC | CASSLGPGGGRYEQFF
14 | - | TRBJ1-3 | - | TRBV28 | TGTGCCAGCAGTTTGGGGGGTTCTGGAAACACCATATATTTT | CASSLGGSGNTIYF
15 | - | TRBJ2-3 | TRBD2 | TRBV2 | TGTGCCAGCAGTTTAGCGGGGGACGGGGGAGATACGCAGTATTTT | CASSLAGDGGDTQYF
17 | - | TRBJ1-6 | TRBD1 | TRBV27 | TGTGCCAGCAGTCTTTGGACAGGGGCCGATGATAATTCACCCCTCCACTTT | CASSLWTGADDNSPLHF
13 | - | TRBJ1-1 | - | TRBV10-3 | TGTGCCATCATGATACAGGCGAACACTGAAGCTTTCTTT | CAIMIQANTEAFF
14 | - | TRBJ1-5 | - | TRBV28 | TGTGCCAGCAGGGCGGGCTCCGATCATCAGCCCCAGCATTTT | CASRAGSDHQPQHF
14 | once | TRBJ2-4 | - | TRBV9 | TGTGCCAGCAGCGTAGGGGGAGCCAAAAACATTCAGTACTTC | CASSVGGAKNIQYF
15 | - | TRBJ1-1 | - | TRBV10-3 | TGTGCCATCAGTGACAGGGGACGAAGAACATCTGAAGCTTTCTTT | CAISDRGRRTSEAFF
15 | few | TRBJ1-1 | - | TRBV5-4 | TGTGCCAGCAGCCCCTGGGGGTCGCAGAACACTGAAGCTTTCTTT | CASSPWGSQNTEAFF
13 | - | TRBJ2-5 | - | TRBV2 | TGTGCCAGCATTAGGGGATCCCAAGAGACCCAGTACTTC | CASIRGSQETQYF
13 | - | TRBJ1-1 | - | TRBV2 | TGTGCCAGCAGCTACAGGCCGAACACTGAAGCTTTCTTT | CASSYRPNTEAFF
15 | - | TRBJ1-2 | - | TRBV6-5 | TGTGCCAGCAGTTACGGGAGGGAATCGACATATGGCTACACCTTC | CASSYGRESTYGYTF
13 | - | TRBJ2-1 | TRBD1 | TRBV5-1 | TGCGCCAGCAGCCCGGGACAGCACAATGAGCAGTTCTTC | CASSPGQHNEQFF
15 | once | TRBJ1-4 | - | TRBV6-6 | TGTGCCAGCAGTTACGTGGACACGTCTAATGAAAAACTGTTTTTT | CASSYVDTSNEKLFF
14 | - | TRBJ1-1 | TRBD1 | TRBV9 | TGTGCCAGCAGCGCCGGGACAGTCGGCACTGAAGCTTTCTTT | CASSAGTVGTEAFF
14 | once | TRBJ2-6 | - | TRBV19 | TGTGCCAGTAATCAGCGCTCTGGGGCCAACGTCCTGACTTTC | CASNQRSGANVLTF
14 | - | TRBJ1-2 | - | TRBV11-2 | TGTGCCAGCAGCTCCGAGGACAGTTATCATGGCTACACCTTC | CASSSEDSYHGYTF
16 | once | TRBJ2-3 | TRBD1 | TRBV5-1 | TGCGCCAGCAGCCGCTTGGGACAGGGGGTGACAGATACGCAGTATTTT | CASSRLGQGVTDTQYF
12 | - | TRBJ2-7 | - | TRBV2 | TGTGCCAGCAGTGAAGAGGGCTACGAGCAGTACTTC | CASSEEGYEQYF
16 | - | TRBJ2-7 | TRBD2 | TRBV15 | TGTGCCACCAGCAGAGGGCGACTAGCGGGAGGGGGCGAGCAGTACTTC | CATSRGRLAGGGEQYF
16 | - | TRBJ2-7 | - | TRBV18 | TGTGCCAGCTCACCACGAAAGGACAGTAGTACCTACGAGCAGTACTTC | CASSPRKDSSTYEQYF
13 | - | TRBJ2-7 | - | TRBV5-8 | TGTGCCAGCAGCTTGGAAAGGGGCTACGAGCAGTACTTC | CASSLERGYEQYF
14 | few | TRBJ2-3 | - | TRBV5-1 | TGCGCCAGCAGCTTGGGAGGATTCACAGATACGCAGTATTTT | CASSLGGFTDTQYF
15 | - | TRBJ2-2 | - | TRBV4-2 | TGTGCCAGCAGCCAAGAGGACAGATACACCGGGGAGCTGTTTTTT | CASSQEDRYTGELFF
13 | - | TRBJ1-5 | - | TRBV18 | TGTGCCAGCTCACCAAGTGAGAAGCAGCCCCAGCATTTT | CASSPSEKQPQHF
16 | - | TRBJ2-1 | - | TRBV6-5 | TGTGCCAGCAGTTACTCGGGATTCTTTGGTTTGAATGAGCAGTTCTTC | CASSYSGFFGLNEQFF
13 | - | TRBJ1-2 | TRBD1 | TRBV5-8 | TGTGCCAGCAGCTTGACAGGGGCGACCGGCTACACCTTC | CASSLTGATGYTF
13 | - | TRBJ2-3 | TRBD2 | TRBV5-1 | TGCGCCAGCAGCTTGACTAGCGAAGATACGCAGTATTTT | CASSLTSEDTQYF
13 | - | TRBJ1-2 | - | TRBV18 | TGTGCCAGCGTCGCGGGGGATAACTATGGCTACACCTTC | CASVAGDNYGYTF
16 | once | TRBJ2-1 | - | TRBV5-1 | TGCGCCAGCAGCTTGGCCGCGCCCTCCCCCTACAATGAGCAGTTCTTC | CASSLAAPSPYNEQFF
16 | - | TRBJ2-7 | - | TRBV7-9 | TGTGCCAGCAGCAGACCCAGGGGCCGTAACTCCTACGAGCAGTACTTC | CASSRPRGRNSYEQYF
13 | - | TRBJ2-7 | - | TRBV7-9 | TGTGCCAGCAGCTTAGAAGTTACCTACGAGCAGTACTTC | CASSLEVTYEQYF
17 | - | TRBJ1-1 | - | TRBV25-1 | TGTGCCAGCAGTGAAAGACTTCGGATAGGGCTGAACACTGAAGCTTTCTTT | CASSERLRIGLNTEAFF
13 | - | TRBJ2-2 | - | TRBV7-7 | TGTGCTAGCAGCCCCGGACGTCCCGGGGAGCTGTTTTTT | CASSPGRPGELFF
18 | - | TRBJ2-1 | TRBD2 | TRBV4-1 | TGCGCCAGCAGCCAAGTGGTAGCGGGGCTTAAGAAATACAATGAGCAGTTCTTC | CASSQVVAGLKKYNEQFF
17 | once | TRBJ2-1 | TRBD2 | TRBV5-1 | TGCGCCAGCAGCTTGGAACTAGCGGGAGGGGTTTACAATGAGCAGTTCTTC | CASSLELAGGVYNEQFF
16 | few | TRBJ2-3 | TRBD2 | TRBV29-1 | TGCAGCGTTGACGGGGTAGCGGGGACTAGCACAGATACGCAGTATTTT | CSVDGVAGTSTDTQYF
14 | once | TRBJ2-7 | - | TRBV6-1 | TGTGCCAGCAGTGAATGGCCACAGATGTACGAGCAGTACTTC | CASSEWPQMYEQYF
14 | - | TRBJ2-7 | TRBD1 | TRBV6-1 | TGTGCCAGCAGTGGCCGGGACAGGGAATACGAGCAGTACTTC | CASSGRDREYEQYF
15 | - | TRBJ2-5 | TRBD2 | TRBV5-1 | TGCGCCAGCAGCTACATAGCGGGTGCTGGGGAGACCCAGTACTTC | CASSYIAGAGETQYF
11 | - | TRBJ2-5 | - | TRBV10-2 | TGCGCCAGCGGGGTCTGGGAGACCCAGTACTTC | CASGVWETQYF
16 | once | TRBJ2-1 | TRBD2 | TRBV5-1 | TGCGCCAGCAGCCTGATGACTAGCGGGAGTTTTGAGGAGCAGTTCTTC | CASSLMTSGSFEEQFF
12 | - | TRBJ1-1 | - | TRBV10-3 | TGTGCCATCAAGGCCGCGAGCACTGAAGCTTTCTTT | CAIKAASTEAFF